This is a list of T cell receptor beta chains from one sample in a study of regulatory T cells in long-lasting Graves disease. TCRdb re-analysed the multiplex PCR reads in MiXCR, keeping a single row per CDR3 protein. The sample lists about 660,000 distinct CDR3 sequences; about 30% were seen once. This specimen was peripheral blood mononuclear cells (PBMCs), taken when the disease was refractory, from a patient treated with antithyroid drugs. The receptors were sampled from a female donor with Graves disease. Both conserved end residues are part of each CDR3. Fields, in order: V gene, clone size, J gene, D gene, CDR3 protein, CDR3 DNA. The D gene is left open where the match is weak. The listing skips clone size in some rows; elsewhere it reads once, few, many or a size class.

>TRBV6-1|NA|TRBJ1-1|TRBD1
CASGEGQGARGTEAFF
TGTGCCAGCGGTGAGGGACAGGGGGCTCGCGGGACTGAAGCTTTCTTT
>TRBV5-1|many|TRBJ1-1|TRBD1
CASSLEGTGGPVGTEAFF
TGCGCCAGCAGCTTGGAAGGGACAGGGGGCCCGGTGGGCACTGAAGCTTTCTTT
>TRBV12-3/TRBV12-4|few|TRBJ2-2|NA
CASRGQVMAGELFF
TGTGCCAGCAGAGGACAAGTGATGGCCGGGGAGCTGTTTTTT
>TRBV15|many|TRBJ1-2|NA
CATSRGTGSYGYTF
TGTGCCACCAGCAGAGGTACAGGGAGCTATGGCTACACCTTC
>TRBV6-2/TRBV6-3|many|TRBJ1-1|NA
CASSEWDSSMEITEAFF
TGTGCCAGCAGTGAATGGGACTCCTCGATGGAGATCACTGAAGCTTTCTTT
>TRBV12-5|few|TRBJ1-1|NA
CASGGRVNTEAFF
TGTGCTAGTGGAGGCAGGGTGAACACTGAAGCTTTCTTT
>TRBV4-1|NA|TRBJ1-5|NA
CASSQVSGLEPQHF
TGCGCCAGCAGCCAAGTCTCGGGTTTAGAGCCCCAGCATTTT
>TRBV30|few|TRBJ1-2|TRBD1
CAWRGDRGTDGYTF
TGTGCCTGGAGGGGTGACAGGGGAACGGATGGCTACACCTTC
>TRBV24-1|NA|TRBJ1-1|TRBD1
CATSEPGQGHRGAFF
TGTGCCACCAGTGAACCGGGACAGGGCCACCGAGGAGCTTTCTTT
>TRBV20-1|few|TRBJ2-7|NA
CSARRTSGLPYEQYF
TGCAGTGCTAGAAGGACATCGGGCCTCCCCTACGAGCAGTACTTC
>TRBV19|NA|TRBJ1-5|NA
CASSIQVRGSNQPQHF
TGTGCCAGTAGTATCCAAGTCAGGGGAAGCAATCAGCCCCAGCATTTT
>TRBV12-3/TRBV12-4|NA|TRBJ2-2|NA
CASTRVGVAGELFF
TGTGCCAGCACCCGAGTTGGAGTCGCCGGGGAGCTGTTTTTT
>TRBV12-3/TRBV12-4|few|TRBJ1-5|NA
CASSSNVYQPQHF
TGTGCCAGCAGTTCAAACGTTTATCAGCCCCAGCATTTT
>TRBV9|NA|TRBJ1-5|NA
CASSPGGRLNQPQHF
TGTGCCAGCAGCCCCGGGGGGCGCCTGAATCAGCCCCAGCATTTT
>TRBV25-1|few|TRBJ2-7|TRBD2
CASSRGLTYEQYF
TGTGCCAGCAGTCGGGGACTAACCTACGAGCAGTACTTC
>TRBV4-1|NA|TRBJ1-4|NA
CASSQDADRSDEKLFF
TGCGCCAGCAGCCAAGATGCCGACCGCTCGGATGAAAAACTGTTTTTT
>TRBV28|many|TRBJ1-6|TRBD1
CASSSQGQGNSPLHF
TGTGCCAGCAGTTCCCAGGGACAGGGTAATTCACCCCTCCACTTT
>TRBV12-3/TRBV12-4|many|TRBJ1-1|TRBD1
CASKNTGGGYAFF
TGTGCCAGCAAAAACACAGGGGGAGGATACGCTTTCTTT
>TRBV6-2/TRBV6-3|NA|TRBJ2-2|TRBD1
CASSYNRGSSGELFF
TGTGCCAGCAGTTACAACAGGGGATCGAGCGGGGAGCTGTTTTTT
>TRBV3-1|few|TRBJ1-4|TRBD1
CASSQTRGGNEKLFF
TGTGCCAGCAGCCAAACCAGGGGGGGTAATGAAAAACTGTTTTTT
>TRBV18|few|TRBJ2-7|NA
CASSAQAAYEQYF
TGTGCCAGCTCAGCCCAGGCTGCCTACGAGCAGTACTTC
>TRBV12-3/TRBV12-4|NA|TRBJ2-5|NA
CASSQGPGTPQGETQYF
TGTGCCAGCAGCCAGGGTCCTGGGACGCCCCAAGGAGAGACCCAGTACTTC
>TRBV14|NA|TRBJ1-2|TRBD1
CASSWDRVSGYTF
TGTGCCAGCAGCTGGGACAGGGTTTCTGGCTACACCTTC
>TRBV7-9|few|TRBJ1-4|TRBD1
CASSFGRGRWSEKLFF
TGTGCCAGCAGCTTTGGCAGGGGGCGTTGGAGTGAAAAACTGTTTTTT
>TRBV18|few|TRBJ1-1|NA
CASSHPQGGKTEAFF
TGTGCCAGCTCACACCCCCAGGGAGGTAAGACTGAAGCTTTCTTT
>TRBV5-1|few|TRBJ1-2|NA
CASSSIRVKDYGYTF
TGTGCCAGCAGCTCCATCAGGGTTAAGGACTATGGCTACACCTTC
>TRBV3-1|few|TRBJ2-2|TRBD1
CASSQGTGPGVPGELFF
TGTGCCAGCAGCCAAGGGACAGGCCCCGGGGTTCCCGGGGAGCTGTTTTTT
>TRBV5-1|NA|TRBJ1-1|NA
CASSFTGSGTEAFF
TGCGCCAGCAGCTTCACAGGGAGCGGCACTGAAGCTTTCTTT
>TRBV7-9|few|TRBJ1-2|TRBD1
CASSPGQARGYGYTF
TGTGCCAGCAGCCCCGGACAGGCCCGGGGCTATGGCTACACCTTC
>TRBV30|NA|TRBJ1-1|NA
CAWMVNTEAFF
TGTGCCTGGATGGTGAACACTGAAGCTTTCTTT
>TRBV6-5|many|TRBJ2-7|NA
CASSYSTDGPTYEQYF
TGTGCCAGCAGTTACTCGACGGACGGACCAACCTACGAGCAGTACTTC
>TRBV6-1|few|TRBJ1-1|TRBD1
CASSETLGTGPNTEAFF
TGTGCCAGCAGTGAAACCCTGGGGACAGGGCCGAACACTGAAGCTTTCTTT
>TRBV6-9|few|TRBJ1-4|NA
CASSYRGTEKLFF
TGTGCCAGCAGTTACCGAGGGACCGAAAAACTGTTTTTT
>TRBV5-1|few|TRBJ1-1|NA
CASTREGTEAFF
TGCGCCAGCACTAGGGAAGGCACTGAAGCTTTCTTT
>TRBV27|NA|TRBJ1-4|NA
CASSPRRGGNEKLFF
TGTGCCAGCAGTCCCCGGAGGGGCGGTAATGAAAAACTGTTTTTT